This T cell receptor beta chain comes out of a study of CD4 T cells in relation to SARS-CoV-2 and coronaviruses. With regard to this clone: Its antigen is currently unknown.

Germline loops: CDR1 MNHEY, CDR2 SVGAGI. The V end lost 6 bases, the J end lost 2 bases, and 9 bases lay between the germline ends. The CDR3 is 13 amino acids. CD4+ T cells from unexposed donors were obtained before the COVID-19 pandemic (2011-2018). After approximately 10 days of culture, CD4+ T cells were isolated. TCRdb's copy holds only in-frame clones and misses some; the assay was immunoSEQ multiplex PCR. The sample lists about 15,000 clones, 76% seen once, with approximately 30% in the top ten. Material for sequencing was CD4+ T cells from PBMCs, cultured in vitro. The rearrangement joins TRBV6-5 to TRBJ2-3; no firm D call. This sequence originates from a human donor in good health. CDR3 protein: CASRIESTDTQYF. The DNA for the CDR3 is TGTGCCAGCAGGATCGAATCCACAGATACGCAGTATTTT.